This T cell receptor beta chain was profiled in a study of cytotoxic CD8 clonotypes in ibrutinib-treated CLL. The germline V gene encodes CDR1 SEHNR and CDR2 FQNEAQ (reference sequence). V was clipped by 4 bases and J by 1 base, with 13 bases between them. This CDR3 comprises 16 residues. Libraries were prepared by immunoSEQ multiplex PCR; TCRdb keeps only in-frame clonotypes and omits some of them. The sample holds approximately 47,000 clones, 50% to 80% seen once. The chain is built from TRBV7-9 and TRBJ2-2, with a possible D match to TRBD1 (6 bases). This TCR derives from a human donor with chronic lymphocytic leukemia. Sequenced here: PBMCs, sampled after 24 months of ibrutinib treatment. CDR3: CASSSYFRGNTGELFF. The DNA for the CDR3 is TGTGCCAGCAGCTCCTATTTCAGGGGGAACACCGGGGAGCTGTTTTTT.